One sample yielded the 6 T cell receptor beta chains listed below, sequenced in a study of blood T cells in healthy people across ages. A second roughly 6 to 11 cycle PCR used barcoded and J-beta primers. From the 5' RACE reads, TCRdb called clonotypes with MiXCR, one entry per CDR3 protein. The sample lists roughly 1,500,000 distinct CDR3 sequences, about 31% seen once, with around 11% in the top ten. Sequencing input: blood. These receptors were obtained from a woman in her twenties or thirties in good health.

This chain connects TRBV7-8 to TRBJ2-3; weak D call: TRBD2 (6 bases). Germline CDR1 reads SGHVS; CDR2 reads FQNEAQ. Trimming took 3 bases from V and 8 from J, leaving 9 bases between them. The CDR3 sequence is 12 residues long. The CDR3 DNA follows: TGTGCCAGCAGCTTTAAGGGAGGTACGCAGTATTTT. This sequence encodes CASSFKGGTQYF.

The chain links TRBV20-1 to TRBJ1-5; no firm D call. V lost 0 bases, J lost 4 bases, and 13 bases lay in between. CDR1 and CDR2 from the germline V gene are DFQATT and SNEGSKA (reference sequence). The CDR3 is made up of 15 amino acids. CDR3 amino acids: CSARDGSGGNQPQHF. The CDR3 DNA reads TGCAGTGCTAGAGATGGTTCCGGAGGTAATCAGCCCCAGCATTTT.

This chain joins TRBV6-1 and TRBJ2-2, with D unclear. This CDR3 comprises 17 residues. Germline V gene data show CDR1 as MNHNS and CDR2 as SASEGT. Between the trimmed V and J ends, which lost 4 bases and 1 base, there was a span of 16 bases. The CDR3: CASSVGLGPRNTGELFF. CDR3 nucleotide sequence: TGTGCCAGCAGTGTGGGATTGGGCCCTAGGAACACCGGGGAGCTGTTTTTT.

The chain has TRBV6-1 and TRBJ2-3; TRBD2 is a possible D gene (6 bases). The CDR3 is made up of 15 amino acids. V was trimmed by 5 bases and J by 1 base, leaving 13 bases between them. Looked up from germline, CDR1 is MNHNS and CDR2 is SASEGT. DNA of the CDR3: TGTGCCAGCAGTCTCCGGAGGGCTGGCACAGATACGCAGTATTTT. The encoded protein is CASSLRRAGTDTQYF.

This clonotype was seen once. A much bigger clone sits one base away, suggesting this may be a read error. V usage is TRBV29-1 and J usage is TRBJ2-3, with D possibly called TRBD1 or TRBD2 (5 bases each). The length of the CDR3 is 11 residues. CDR1 and CDR2 (germline): SQVTM, ANQGSEA. The CDR3 reads CSIDGGTTQYF. Written as DNA, the CDR3 is TGCAGCATTGATGGGGGAACCACGCAGTATTTT.

This clonotype was recorded a few times. The rearrangement joins TRBV4-1 to TRBJ2-7; no reliable D call. The CDR3 spans 13 residues. V was clipped by 0 bases and J by 6 bases, with 9 bases between them. Per germline, CDR1 MGHRA and CDR2 YSYEKL. The DNA of the CDR3 is TGCGCCAGCAGCCAAGATCCTATCGCCGAGCAGTACTTC. Its protein product is CASSQDPIAEQYF.